The 5 T cell receptor beta chains below all came from one sample that was sequenced in a study of Ad26.COV2.S vaccination and SARS-CoV-2 variants. The assay was immunoSEQ multiplex PCR, and TCRdb's table has in-frame clones only and misses some. The sample yields about 140,000 clones, roughly 89% seen once. Here the sequenced sample was peripheral blood, taken after recovery from COVID-19. All receptors come from a human donor who had recovered from COVID-19.

The chain joins TRBV6-5 to TRBJ2-1; no firm D call. The CDR3 is 12 amino acids. The V end lost 0 bases, the J end lost 8 bases, and 5 bases lay between the germline ends. CDR1 and CDR2 (germline): MNHEY, SVGAGI. The CDR3 here is CASSYSGDEQFF. CDR3 nucleotides: TGTGCCAGCAGTTACTCAGGAGATGAGCAGTTCTTC.

This sequence joins TRBV7-2 and TRBJ2-2, with D possibly being TRBD2 (6 bases). The ends were cut back, 10 bases at V and 1 base at J, with 16 bases in the middle. This CDR3 contains 15 residues. Germline V lookup: CDR1 SGHTA, CDR2 FQGNSA. The CDR3 DNA is TGTGCCATCAATTTTCGGGGGAAGAACACCGGGGAGCTGTTTTTT. Its translation: CAINFRGKNTGELFF.

The rearrangement links TRBV27 to TRBJ1-5, with D unclear. The length of the CDR3 is 13 residues. The V gene lost 5 bases and the J gene lost 1 base, with 6 bases spanning the gap. The germline CDR1 and CDR2 sequences are MNHEY and SMNVEV (reference sequence). CDR3 in DNA: TGTGCCAGCAGTATAGGGAGCAATCAGCCCCAGCATTTT. This codes for CASSIGSNQPQHF.

The chain is built from TRBV18 and TRBJ2-5, with D tentatively TRBD2 (6 bases). The V gene lost 1 base and the J gene lost 4 bases, with 13 bases spanning the gap. Germline CDR1 is KGHSH and CDR2 is LQKENI. The CDR3 loop spans 15 amino acids. The CDR3 sequence: CASSPLGGARETQYF. The DNA for the CDR3 is TGTGCCAGCTCACCACTGGGCGGGGCCCGAGAGACCCAGTACTTC.

The DNA of the CDR3 is TGTGCCAGCAGTCCACCGGGACAATCCTACGAGCAGTACTTC. It specifies CASSPPGQSYEQYF. V is TRBV7-2 and J is TRBJ2-7; D possibly corresponds to TRBD1 (6 bases). V was cut by 6 bases and J by 1 base, with 13 bases left in between. The CDR3 has 14 amino acids. Germline CDR1 reads SGHTA; CDR2 reads FQGNSA.